The 11 T cell receptor beta chains below all came from one sample that was sequenced in a study of early T cells in non-severe SARS-CoV-2 infection. TCRdb re-called the 5' RACE reads with MiXCR, one entry per CDR3 protein. In the table there are about 61,000 distinct CDR3 sequences, 10% to 13% of which are singletons. The sequenced sample consisted of whole blood. The receptor set was obtained from an adult who was a healthcare worker with PCR-confirmed SARS-CoV-2 infection or an uninfected control (not recorded which).

This clonotype has just a few counts. The chain couples TRBV15 to TRBJ2-3; D gene ambiguous. The CDR3 is 13 amino acids. From germline, CDR1 is LNHNV and CDR2 YYDKDF (reference sequence). The V end lost 5 bases, the J end lost 1 base, and 7 bases lay between the germline ends. The CDR3 DNA reads as TGTGCCACCAGCCCGGGTCGCACAGATACGCAGTATTTT. Translated: CATSPGRTDTQYF.

In its sample, this clonotype was seen many times. The rearrangement links TRBV10-3 to TRBJ1-5; 9 bases map to TRBD1. This CDR3 is built from 15 residues. CDR1 and CDR2 (germline): ENHRY, SYGVKD. The trim removed 10 bases at V and 5 bases at J, leaving 12 bases unmatched. As DNA, the CDR3 is TGTGCCACAGGGACAGGGAAATCGTTTTATCAGCCCCAGCATTTT. Protein: CATGTGKSFYQPQHF.

V usage is TRBV12-3 or TRBV12-4 and J usage is TRBJ1-2; 8 positions agree with TRBD1. V lost 7 bases and J lost 4; bases outside the gene matches: 8. The CDR3 extends over 14 amino acids. Here the CDR3 DNA reads TGTGCCAGCACCCCGGGACAGGAGGGCTATGGCTACACCTTC. Protein product: CASTPGQEGYGYTF.

This clonotype turned up a few times. The junction differs from germline at one of its ends, possibly a read error. The genes are TRBV7-7 and TRBJ2-1; D uncertain. The germline V gene encodes CDR1 SSHAT and CDR2 FNYEAQ (reference sequence). The CDR3 spans 13 residues. The CDR3 sequence: CASSLGQGNEQFF. In nucleotides, the CDR3 is TGTGCTAGCAGCTTAGGTCAAGGCAATGAGCAGTTCTTC. The full variable domain, with the rest looked up from reference TRBV7-7 and TRBJ2-1, is GAGVSQSPRYKVTKRGQDVTLRCDPISSHATLYWYQQALGQGPEFLTYFNYEAQPDKSGLPSDRFSAERPEGSISTLTIQRTEQRDSAMYRCASSLGQGNEQFFGPGTRLTVL.

The sample holds a few counts of this clonotype. The rearrangement uses TRBV7-2 and TRBJ2-1; D is unresolved. Between the trimmed V and J ends, which lost 1 base and 12 bases, there was a span of 10 bases. The germline V gene encodes CDR1 SGHTA and CDR2 FQGNSA. This CDR3 is built from 12 residues. The DNA of the CDR3 is TGTGCCAGCAGCTTAGTACTTACTGGGCAGTTCTTC. This gives the protein CASSLVLTGQFF.

This clonotype has more than one count but fewer than ten. The chain joins TRBV7-2 to TRBJ2-2; 9 nucleotides line up with TRBD2. The V segment lost 3 bases and the J segment 4 bases; nucleotides outside the gene matches: 3. This CDR3 is built from 15 residues. In germline, CDR1 is SGHTA, CDR2 FQGNSA. In nucleotides, the CDR3 is TGTGCCAGCAGCTTTAGCGGGGGAGGCACCGGGGAGCTGTTTTTT. It codes for CASSFSGGGTGELFF.

This clonotype has ten or more counts. The gene calls are TRBV9 and TRBJ2-2; tentative D call: TRBD1 (6 bases). The CDR3 length is 14 residues. V was trimmed by 3 bases and J by 5 bases, leaving 11 bases between them. Germline values: CDR1 SGDLS, CDR2 YYNGEE. In DNA form, the CDR3 reads TGTGCCAGCAGCGCCACTACAGGGACCGGGGAGCTGTTTTTT. It codes for CASSATTGTGELFF.

This clonotype was counted ten times or more. The chain links TRBV12-3 or TRBV12-4 to TRBJ2-5; D might be TRBD2 (5 bases). CDR3 length equals 14 residues. Deletions cut 1 base from V and 5 bases from J, with 11 bases between. The DNA for the CDR3 is TGTGCCAGCAGTTTAGGAGGGATGAGGGAGACCCAGTACTTC. It encodes CASSLGGMRETQYF.

V and J are TRBV20-1 and TRBJ2-1; D is unclear. The V end was cut by 0 bases, the J end by 8 bases, with 14 bases between. CDR3 size: 14 residues. In germline, CDR1 is DFQATT, CDR2 SNEGSKA (reference sequence). The CDR3 is CSARDFNLAHEQFF. The CDR3 coding sequence is TGCAGTGCTAGAGATTTTAACCTTGCCCATGAGCAGTTCTTC.

This clonotype has just a few counts. The gene calls are TRBV28 and TRBJ2-1; weak D call: TRBD1 (5 bases). Trimming took off 3 bases at V and 13 bases at J, with 13 bases between the two ends. The CDR3 is 12 residues long. Germline loops: CDR1 MDHEN, CDR2 SYDVKM. DNA of the CDR3: TGTGCCAGCAGTTTTGGGTCAGGGCCCCAGTTCTTC. It yields the protein CASSFGSGPQFF.

This clonotype has a count of ten or more. The chain joins TRBV14 to TRBJ1-4, with 7 bases identical to TRBD1. This CDR3 contains 16 residues. J lost 6 bases, V lost 0 bases, and 7 bases had no gene match. The germline CDR1 and CDR2 sequences are SGHDN and FVKESK. The CDR3 DNA sequence: TGTGCCAGCAGCCAAGATCGAGGGGGCGCGGATGAAAAACTGTTTTTT. Amino acid sequence: CASSQDRGGADEKLFF.